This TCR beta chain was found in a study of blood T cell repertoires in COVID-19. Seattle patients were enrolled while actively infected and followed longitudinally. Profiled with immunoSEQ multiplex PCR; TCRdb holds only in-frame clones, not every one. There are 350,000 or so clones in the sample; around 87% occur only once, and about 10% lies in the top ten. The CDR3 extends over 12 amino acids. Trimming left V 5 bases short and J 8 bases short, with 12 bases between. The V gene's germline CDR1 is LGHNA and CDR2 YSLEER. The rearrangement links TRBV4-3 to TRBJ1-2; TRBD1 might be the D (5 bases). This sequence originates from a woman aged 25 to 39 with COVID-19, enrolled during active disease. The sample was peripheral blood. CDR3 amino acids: CASSSGTRGYTF. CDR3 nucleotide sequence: TGCGCCAGCAGCTCCGGGACTCGAGGCTACACCTTC.